These 25 T cell receptor beta chains were sequenced from one sample in a study of T cell responses to AZD1222 COVID-19 vaccine. Assay: immunoSEQ multiplex PCR; the TCRdb copy retains only in-frame clones and omits some. The table shows some 140,000 clones, with about 90% occurring only once. This sample comprised peripheral blood, obtained on day 0 of AZD1222 vaccination. The receptors come from an adult in good health.

The chain joins TRBV28 to TRBJ2-7; TRBD2 aligns across 10 bases. The junction had 13 bases not matched to a gene; V was cut back by 1 base and J by 7 bases. Germline CDR1 is MDHEN and CDR2 is SYDVKM. The CDR3 extends over 17 amino acids. The CDR3 loop is CASSLSGWEREGLEQYF. In DNA form, the CDR3 reads TGTGCCAGCAGTTTATCCGGGTGGGAGCGGGAGGGCCTTGAGCAGTACTTC.

Worth noting for this clone: This sample includes further DNA sequences coding for the same CDR3. In nucleotides, the CDR3 is TGTGCCAGCAGCCAAGGACCAACTAATGAAAAACTGTTTTTT. Translating gives CASSQGPTNEKLFF. J is TRBJ1-4 and V is TRBV3-1 (or the pseudogene TRBV3-2); D call uncertain. V gave up 1 base and J gave up 0 bases, with 3 bases separating them. The CDR3 loop spans 14 amino acids. In germline, CDR1 is LGHDT, CDR2 YNNKEL (reference sequence).

The V gene is TRBV28, the J gene TRBJ2-7; 8 nucleotides line up with TRBD1. Germline trimming cut 6 bases from V and 12 bases from J; bases unmatched to any gene: 13. The CDR3 spans 13 residues. Per germline, CDR1 MDHEN and CDR2 SYDVKM. The CDR3 DNA reads as TGTGCCAGCAGCTCCGGGACAGGCCCTCGAGGGTACTTC. Translation: CASSSGTGPRGYF.

The V and J genes are TRBV27 and TRBJ1-4; a weak D match, TRBD1 (5 bases). V shed 10 bases and J shed 5 bases, with 17 bases lying between them. This CDR3 spans 14 amino acids. Germline values: CDR1 MNHEY, CDR2 SMNVEV (reference sequence). The CDR3 sequence is CATGKGRANEKLFF. The CDR3 DNA reads as TGTGCCACCGGGAAGGGACGGGCCAATGAAAAACTGTTTTTT.

This clone appeared a single time. The genes are TRBV24-1 and TRBJ2-1; D remains ambiguous. V was cut by 3 bases and J by 8 bases, with 7 bases left in between. The CDR3 contains 12 residues. Germline values: CDR1 KGHDR, CDR2 SFDVKD. The CDR3 region has the DNA TGTGCCACCAGTGATGCATACGATGAGCAGTTCTTC. Translated, it gives CATSDAYDEQFF.

This chain joins TRBV4-3 and TRBJ2-7, with TRBD1 matching 9 bases. The length of the CDR3 is 15 residues. The J segment lost 3 bases and the V segment lost 0 bases, leaving 3 bases of the junction unmatched. Per germline, CDR1 LGHNA and CDR2 YSLEER. In nucleotides, the CDR3 is TGCGCCAGCAGCCAAGATTACAGGGGGCTCTACGAGCAGTACTTC. Translating gives CASSQDYRGLYEQYF.

The chain combines TRBV6-5 with TRBJ1-6; 12 positions match TRBD1. In germline, CDR1 is MNHEY, CDR2 SVGAGI. The CDR3 has 15 amino acids. V gave up 5 bases and J gave up 14 bases; unmatched junction bases: 10. DNA for the CDR3: TGTGCCAGCAGTCTCGAGGGACAGGGGGCTTTAGCCCTCCACTTT. Amino acids: CASSLEGQGALALHF.

This clone occurred once. The junction and the germline gene differ at one end; a read error may be behind it. This rearrangement joins TRBV4-3 to TRBJ1-1; weak D call: TRBD1 (6 bases). This CDR3 has 17 residues. The germline gives CDR1 LGHNA, CDR2 YSLEER. Written as DNA, the CDR3 is TGCGCCGGCAGCCAAGATCTTGGTAGGGGGGAATTGACTGAAGCTTTCTTT. It codes for CAGSQDLGRGELTEAFF.

The rearrangement links TRBV12-5 to TRBJ2-3; the match to TRBD1 covers 11 bases. The CDR3 runs to 18 residues. Unmatched junction bases numbered 16, after V lost 5 bases and J lost 6 bases. Germline V CDR1 and CDR2: LGHNT, FRNRAP. The CDR3 region is CASGAWSRVDRGPDTQYF. The DNA for the CDR3 is TGTGCTAGTGGTGCTTGGTCGAGGGTGGACAGGGGGCCCGATACGCAGTATTTT.

The rearrangement links TRBV6-5 to TRBJ1-3; D is perhaps TRBD1 (6 bases). In germline, CDR1 is MNHEY, CDR2 SVGAGI. V was trimmed by 6 bases and J by 1 base, leaving 10 bases between them. This CDR3 has 14 amino acids. CDR3 protein: CASRAGESGNTIYF. CDR3 coding DNA: TGTGCCAGCAGAGCAGGGGAATCTGGAAACACCATATATTTT.

The CDR3 DNA reads as TGCAGCGTTGATTTGGCTAGCGGGAACCAAGAGACCCAGTACTTC. Its protein product is CSVDLASGNQETQYF. V gene TRBV29-1 combines with J gene TRBJ2-5, with 9 bases matching TRBD2. V was clipped by 3 bases and J by 0 bases; unmatched bases: 5. The CDR3 has 15 residues. Germline V CDR1 and CDR2: SQVTM, ANQGSEA.

This chain's CDR3 is CASSLSYGGNNEQFF. The CDR3 bases are TGTGCCAGCAGTTTATCTTACGGCGGAAACAATGAGCAGTTCTTC. The chain has TRBV27 and TRBJ2-1; D call uncertain. V gave up 0 bases and J gave up 5 bases, with 11 bases separating them. This CDR3 comprises 15 residues. Germline loops: CDR1 MNHEY, CDR2 SMNVEV (reference sequence).

The chain joins TRBV29-1 to TRBJ2-1, with 7 bases matching TRBD1. The CDR3 is 19 amino acids. Trimming took 7 bases from V and 5 from J; bases not matched to a gene: 26. CDR1 and CDR2 from the germline V gene are SQVTM and ANQGSEA. CDR3 in amino acids: CSAEGTLHPGQWQNNEQFF. The CDR3 nucleotides are TGCAGCGCCGAAGGTACGCTCCACCCGGGACAGTGGCAAAACAATGAGCAGTTCTTC.

The V and J genes are TRBV3-1 (or the pseudogene TRBV3-2) and TRBJ1-1; no clear D. CDR1 and CDR2 from the germline V gene are LGHDT and YNNKEL (reference sequence). The CDR3 length is 13 residues. V lost 1 base, J lost 1 base, and 4 bases lay in between. The CDR3 sequence is CASSQAQNTEAFF. DNA of the CDR3: TGTGCCAGCAGCCAAGCCCAGAACACTGAAGCTTTCTTT.

The chain employs TRBV10-3 and TRBJ2-5; D gene ambiguous. V lost 4 bases and J 0 bases, leaving 9 bases between the germline ends. The CDR3 extends over 14 amino acids. Germline V gives CDR1 ENHRY, CDR2 SYGVKD. The CDR3 loop is CAISVGGNQETQYF. CDR3 nucleotide sequence: TGTGCCATCAGTGTAGGCGGCAACCAAGAGACCCAGTACTTC.

V usage is TRBV11-2 and J usage is TRBJ2-7; D unclear. Per the germline V gene, CDR1 is SGHAT and CDR2 is FQNNGV. This CDR3 is 13 amino acids long. V shed 5 bases and J shed 4 bases, with 12 bases lying between them. In DNA, the CDR3 is TGTGCCAGCAGCGACCGTGTCGGATACGAGCAGTACTTC. Its translation: CASSDRVGYEQYF.

V is TRBV28 and J is TRBJ2-5; 10 bases fit TRBD1. The CDR3 is made up of 15 amino acids. J gave up 0 bases and V 6 bases, and 4 bases lay outside the gene matches. CDR1 is MDHEN and CDR2 is SYDVKM in the germline V gene. In DNA form, the CDR3 reads TGTGCCAGCAGGTCGGGACAGGGGAACCAAGAGACCCAGTACTTC. Translated: CASRSGQGNQETQYF.

J is TRBJ1-5 and V is TRBV30; no firm D call. The CDR3 is 13 amino acids. Trimming stripped 4 bases from V and 2 bases from J, with 9 bases between. Germline V CDR1 and CDR2: GTSNPN, SVGIG (reference sequence). Written as DNA, the CDR3 is TGTGCCTGGAATACGAACGGCAATCAGCCCCAGCATTTT. Protein sequence: CAWNTNGNQPQHF.

The chain uses TRBV11-3 and TRBJ2-3; 13 positions match TRBD2. This CDR3 has 18 amino acids. CDR1 SGHNT and CDR2 YENEEA come from the germline V gene. The V segment lost 4 bases and the J segment 0 bases; nucleotides outside the gene matches: 7. CDR3 protein: CASSSAGTSGTSTDTQYF. The CDR3 coding sequence is TGTGCCAGCAGCTCCGCCGGGACTAGCGGGACTAGCACAGATACGCAGTATTTT.

V and J are TRBV5-4 and TRBJ2-4, with 10 positions matching TRBD2. The CDR3 sequence is 15 residues long. Germline V gives CDR1 SGHNT, CDR2 YYREEE (reference sequence). The V segment lost 3 bases and the J segment 11 bases; nucleotides outside the gene matches: 11. The DNA of the CDR3 is TGTGCCAGCAGCTATAAAGCGGGAGGGGACACCTTTCAGTACTTC. It encodes CASSYKAGGDTFQYF.

The chain uses TRBV10-3 and TRBJ1-1; no definite D call. V was pared by 6 bases and J by 0 bases, with 8 bases between. CDR3 size: 13 residues. Germline CDR1 and CDR2: ENHRY and SYGVKD. In DNA, the CDR3 is TGTGCCATCAGGTCAGATATGAACACTGAAGCTTTCTTT. Protein sequence: CAIRSDMNTEAFF.

V is TRBV7-3 and J is TRBJ2-2; tentative D call: TRBD2 (6 bases). Germline V lookup: CDR1 SGHTA, CDR2 FQGTGA. The CDR3 sequence is 17 residues long. V lost 2 bases and J 4 bases, leaving 17 bases between the germline ends. The CDR3 is CASSLRRGGLGTGELFF. The CDR3 region has the DNA TGTGCCAGCAGCTTACGGCGTGGGGGACTGGGCACCGGGGAGCTGTTTTTT.

The chain couples TRBV19 to TRBJ2-2; the D is unclear. Trimming stripped 2 bases from V and 0 bases from J, with 4 bases between. This CDR3 is 14 amino acids long. CDR1 and CDR2 from the germline V gene are LNHDA and SQIVND (reference sequence). This CDR3 reads CASSIQTNTGELFF. The CDR3 coding sequence is TGTGCCAGTAGTATACAGACGAACACCGGGGAGCTGTTTTTT.

V gene TRBV4-3 combines with J gene TRBJ1-2; the D gene is possibly TRBD1 (5 bases). Germline values: CDR1 LGHNA, CDR2 YSLEER. Trimming pared 4 bases from V and 0 bases from J, leaving 12 bases between. The CDR3 is made up of 15 amino acids. The CDR3, as DNA: TGCGCCAGCAGCCGAGGACACCGAGCTAACTATGGCTACACCTTC. This codes for CASSRGHRANYGYTF.

This rearrangement joins TRBV9 to TRBJ1-6, with no clear D. Germline V gene sequence: CDR1 SGDLS, CDR2 YYNGEE. V was pared by 4 bases and J by 4 bases, with 12 bases between. The CDR3 runs 15 residues. CDR3 DNA: TGTGCCAGCAGCACCCGGACCGGGTATAATTCACCCCTCCACTTT. This codes for CASSTRTGYNSPLHF. Full variable domain (outside the CDR3, taken from reference TRBV9 and TRBJ1-6): DSGVTQTPKHLITATGQRVTLRCSPRSGDLSVYWYQQSLDQGLQFLIQYYNGEERAKGNILERFSAQQFPDLHSELNLSSLELGDSALYFCASSTRTGYNSPLHFGNGTRLTVT.